These T cell receptor beta chains were read from a single sample in a study of cytomegalovirus exposure and HLA in healthy donors. Sequencing used immunoSEQ multiplex PCR; TCRdb keeps in-frame clones, though not all of them. Its table records about 92,000 clones. What was sequenced was PBMCs. These receptor sequences come from a man aged 45-65 years in good health and CMV-seropositive. Each CDR3 is given with its conserved first and last residue. D genes are given only for firm matches.

TRBD2 | TRBJ2-7 | TRBV11-2 | TGTGCCAGCAGCTCTAGCGGGAGGTCCTACGAGCAGTACTTC | CASSSSGRSYEQYF
- | TRBJ2-7 | TRBV10-3 | TGTGCCATCAGTACTCGGTTGACTACGGGCACCTACGAGCAGTACTTC | CAISTRLTTGTYEQYF
TRBD1 | TRBJ1-2 | TRBV9 | TGTGCCAGCAACCCGGGACAGGGACACTATGGCTACACCTTC | CASNPGQGHYGYTF
- | TRBJ2-1 | TRBV10-3 | TGTGCCATCCGCCATTCTTCCGGGAATGAGCAGTTCTTC | CAIRHSSGNEQFF
- | TRBJ2-5 | TRBV7-2 | TGTGCCAGCAGATCCTCAGGGGGAGGAGAGACCCAGTACTTC | CASRSSGGGETQYF
- | TRBJ2-5 | TRBV6-5 | TGTGCCAGCAGTTACGGTGCGGTAGGTGGAGAGACCCAGTACTTC | CASSYGAVGGETQYF
TRBD2 | TRBJ2-1 | TRBV19 | TGTGCCAGTAGTCCCCGAAGCGGGATCTCCTCCTACAATGAGCAGTTCTTC | CASSPRSGISSYNEQFF
TRBD1 | TRBJ1-2 | TRBV19 | TGTGCCAGTAGTCCAGGGACAGCTTATGGCTACACCTTC | CASSPGTAYGYTF
- | TRBJ2-1 | TRBV6-6 | TGTGCCAGCAGTTATGCGGGGAGTGAGCAGTTCTTC | CASSYAGSEQFF
- | TRBJ2-1 | TRBV19 | TGTGCCAGTAACCTTGATTCCAGGGACAATGAGCAGTTCTTC | CASNLDSRDNEQFF
TRBD2 | TRBJ2-7 | TRBV9 | TGTGCCAGCAGCGACTCGGGACTAGCGGTCTACGAGCAGTACTTC | CASSDSGLAVYEQYF
- | TRBJ1-1 | TRBV19 | TGTGCCAGTAGTATAGGGGCCACTGAAGCTTTCTTT | CASSIGATEAFF
TRBD2 | TRBJ2-1 | TRBV29-1 | TGCAGCGTTGAAGATCGGAGACTAGCGGGGGTGGGAGAGCAGTTCTTC | CSVEDRRLAGVGEQFF
TRBD1 | TRBJ2-5 | TRBV7-9 | TGTGCCAGCAGCTTGGGGACAGGCCGAGAGACCCAGTACTTC | CASSLGTGRETQYF
TRBD1 | TRBJ1-2 | TRBV29-1 | TGCAGCGTCAGGGGGGTGAGAGGCTACACCTTC | CSVRGVRGYTF
- | TRBJ1-4 | TRBV5-4 | TGTGCCAGCAGCTTGTCGACTAATGAAAAACTGTTTTTT | CASSLSTNEKLFF
- | TRBJ2-1 | TRBV18 | TGTGCCAGCTCACCACCGGCAGGATACAATGAGCAGTTCTTC | CASSPPAGYNEQFF
TRBD2 | TRBJ2-5 | TRBV6-6 | TGTGCCAGCAGTTGGGGGACTAATCAAGAGACCCAGTACTTC | CASSWGTNQETQYF
- | TRBJ2-5 | TRBV5-1 | TGCGCCAGCAGGGTCAGCCAAGAGACCCAGTACTTC | CASRVSQETQYF
TRBD2 | TRBJ2-7 | TRBV7-9 | TGTGCCAGCAGCTTTGGGGGGGGATACGAGCAGTACTTC | CASSFGGGYEQYF
TRBD1 | TRBJ1-1 | TRBV30 | TGTGCCTGGAGTACTGGGACAGCTCGAGAAGCTTTCTTT | CAWSTGTAREAFF
TRBD1 | TRBJ1-1 | TRBV11-3 | TGTGCCAGCAGCTACGCCGGGACAGTTTACACTGAAGCTTTCTTT | CASSYAGTVYTEAFF
- | TRBJ1-5 | TRBV4-3 | TGCGCCAGCAGCCAGGACAGAGGGGTGGTCAATAGCAATCAGCCCCAGCATTTT | CASSQDRGVVNSNQPQHF
TRBD1 | TRBJ1-2 | TRBV27 | TGTGCCAGCAGTCGCTGGGACAGCCGAGCTAACTATGGCTACACCTTC | CASSRWDSRANYGYTF
TRBD1 | TRBJ1-1 | TRBV5-1 | TGCGCCAGCAGCTTAGGACAGGCTGAAGCTTTCTTT | CASSLGQAEAFF
- | TRBJ2-1 | TRBV10-3 | TGTGCCATCAGTGGAACTAGTCCGGGTGAGCAGTTCTTC | CAISGTSPGEQFF
TRBD2 | TRBJ2-1 | TRBV30 | TGTGCCTGGACGGGAGGAGCGGGAGGGTACAATGAGCAGTTCTTC | CAWTGGAGGYNEQFF
TRBD2 | TRBJ2-1 | TRBV7-9 | TGTGCCAGCAGCCTCGACTTGGGAGGGAGATCCTACAATGAGCAGTTCTTC | CASSLDLGGRSYNEQFF
TRBD1 | TRBJ1-1 | TRBV4-2 | TGTGCCAGCAGCCAAGGACAGGGGAGGGCTGAAGCTTTCTTT | CASSQGQGRAEAFF
TRBD2 | TRBJ2-3 | TRBV29-1 | TGCAGCGTCGGGAGACTAGCGGGGGATTACACAGATACGCAGTATTTT | CSVGRLAGDYTDTQYF
- | TRBJ1-3 | TRBV7-6 | TGTGCCAGCAGCTTAGGTGCCTATGGAAACACCATATATTTT | CASSLGAYGNTIYF
- | TRBJ1-1 | TRBV7-2 | TGTGCCAGCAGCTACGGGGACACTGAAGCTTTCTTT | CASSYGDTEAFF
- | TRBJ1-1 | TRBV9 | TGTGCCAGCAGCGTAGCGACAGTGAACACTGAAGCTTTCTTT | CASSVATVNTEAFF
- | TRBJ1-1 | TRBV29-1 | TGCAGCGTTTGGGCTGCCGTCGAGGGAGGCTTCTTT | CSVWAAVEGGFF
- | TRBJ1-2 | TRBV19 | TGTGCCAGTAGTATAGTCCGGGGGGGCTACACCTTC | CASSIVRGGYTF
TRBD2 | TRBJ2-1 | TRBV5-1 | TGCGCCAGCAGCCTCCGACTAGCGGGAGGTCTCTCCTACAATGAGCAGTTCTTC | CASSLRLAGGLSYNEQFF
TRBD1 | TRBJ1-2 | TRBV11-2 | TGTGCCAGCAGCTCATTAGCTGGATCGGGACAGGGGGCGCGGGGCTACACCTTC | CASSSLAGSGQGARGYTF
TRBD2 | TRBJ2-7 | TRBV30 | TGTGCCTGGACTAGCGGGTTCTACGAGCAGTACTTC | CAWTSGFYEQYF
TRBD2 | TRBJ2-5 | TRBV11-3 | TGTGCCAGCAGCTTAGATCCGGGACTAGCGGCACAAGAGACCCAGTACTTC | CASSLDPGLAAQETQYF
- | TRBJ2-7 | TRBV6-5 | TGTGCCAGCAGTAGGACAGCCTCCTACGAGCAGTACTTC | CASSRTASYEQYF
- | TRBJ2-6 | TRBV28 | TGTGCCACCCAAGGAGGGAACTCTGGGGCCAACGTCCTGACTTTC | CATQGGNSGANVLTF
TRBD2 | TRBJ2-1 | TRBV5-4 | TGTGCCAGCAGCACCTTAGCGGGAGTCAGGGGTAGTGAGCAGTTCTTC | CASSTLAGVRGSEQFF
TRBD1 | TRBJ1-2 | TRBV4-2 | TGTGCCAGCAGCCAAGTGGTAGCACAGGGGAACTATGGCTACACCTTC | CASSQVVAQGNYGYTF
TRBD2 | TRBJ2-7 | TRBV5-8 | TGTGCCCCCGGTCGGGAGGTCCACGAGCAGTACTTC | CAPGREVHEQYF
TRBD1 | TRBJ2-7 | TRBV7-9 | TGTGCCAGCAGCCCCCGGACAGGGGGATTGCGCGAGCAGTACTTC | CASSPRTGGLREQYF
TRBD2 | TRBJ2-1 | TRBV11-2 | TGTGCCAGCAGATCCGGGACTAGCGGTTCCAATGAGCAGTTCTTC | CASRSGTSGSNEQFF
- | TRBJ2-1 | TRBV4-3 | TGCGCCAGCAGCCAAGTTTGGAGGGAGGCCAGAGAGCAGTTCTTC | CASSQVWREAREQFF
- | TRBJ2-1 | TRBV6-6 | TGTGCCAGCAGTTACGGGGGGAGCTACAATGAGCAGTTCTTC | CASSYGGSYNEQFF
- | TRBJ2-5 | TRBV2 | TGTGCCAGCAGTGAGGCTCAGTACATCCAAGAGACCCAGTACTTC | CASSEAQYIQETQYF
- | TRBJ2-1 | TRBV15 | TGTGCCACCAGCAGAGGGGATCTTAGCGATGATGAGCAGTTCTTC | CATSRGDLSDDEQFF
- | TRBJ2-5 | TRBV6-5 | TGTGCCAGCAGTTACAGGGGAGAGACCCAGTACTTC | CASSYRGETQYF
- | TRBJ1-1 | TRBV5-1 | TGCGCCAGCAGCTCAACGGGACAAAACACTGAAGCTTTCTTT | CASSSTGQNTEAFF
- | TRBJ2-2 | TRBV6-1 | TGTGCCAGCACAGACTACCCAGGAGTCGGGGAGCTGTTTTTT | CASTDYPGVGELFF
- | TRBJ1-1 | TRBV10-3 | TGTGCCATCAGTGCCGAGGGAGGGACTGAAGCTTTCTTT | CAISAEGGTEAFF
TRBD2 | TRBJ2-7 | TRBV7-8 | TGTGCCAGCAGCTTAGTCGGGAGGGCCACCTACGAGCAGTACTTC | CASSLVGRATYEQYF